The following is a T cell receptor (beta chain) sequence with its context. The sample is drawn from a study of blood T cells in healthy people across ages. The CDR3 totals 13 residues. V dropped 5 bases and J dropped 0 bases, with 7 bases sitting between them. The use of a sample-barcoded 5' primer and a J-beta primer mix characterized a second PCR of about 6 to 11 cycles. Each cDNA molecule, via a template-switch adaptor with 12 random nucleotides, was tagged. TCRdb recomputed calls from the 5' RACE reads with MiXCR, one row per CDR3 protein. Here the sample spans over a million distinct CDR3 sequences, approximately 42% being singletons.

The V gene is TRBV12-3 or TRBV12-4, the J gene TRBJ1-1; D ambiguous. The clonotype comes from a woman under 30 in good health. The sample comprised blood. The CDR3 loop is CASSENVNTEAFF. The CDR3, as DNA: TGTGCCAGCAGTGAGAACGTGAACACTGAAGCTTTCTTT.